The clone carrying this T cell receptor (beta chain) was seen at least ten times. The target antigen is unknown. This specimen belongs to a study of neurological immune-mediated disorders. Background on the study: Secondary progressive disease was present in 3, and relapsing-remitting disease in around 31, of the approximately 35 multiple sclerosis patients.

TCRdb fed the 5' RACE reads into MiXCR, producing one record per CDR3 protein. The table includes approximately 74,000 distinct CDR3 sequences, 5.2% detected once. Germline values: CDR1 SEHNR, CDR2 FQNEAQ (reference sequence). V was pared by 5 bases and J by 0 bases, with 11 bases between. The CDR3 length is 14 residues. Study conclusions and caveats: Any association between clinical or MRI features and the multiple sclerosis repertoire cluster was absent. CDR3 amino acid sequences of expanded clones were not shared across subjects, a result suggesting private repertoires in all groups. When grouped phylogenetically, the repertoires of 18 of the 34 multiple sclerosis patients fell together in one related-CDR3 cluster, which is a possible signature.

The receptor was isolated from a man between 18 and 29 years old with multiple sclerosis. The material sequenced was PBMCs. The rearrangement uses TRBV7-9 and TRBJ2-7; no firm D call. The CDR3 DNA reads TGTGCCAGCAGCACGTGGCCCAGCTCCTACGAGCAGTACTTC. Protein product: CASSTWPSSYEQYF.